This T cell receptor beta chain was profiled in a study of CD8 T cells in Susac syndrome (dated by TCRdb to 2018 to 2020). Regarding the research as a whole: Whether CD8+ T cell activation and differentiation in Susac syndrome was antigen driven was tested using repertoire sequencing. The research as a whole found: The number of individuals in the TCR sequencing and HLA analysis was acknowledged as relatively small.

The germline V gene gives CDR1 as SGHRS and CDR2 as YFSETQ. Counted from cysteine to phenylalanine, this CDR3 has 13 amino acids. Only the CDR3 DNA stays, 39 bases, in frame from base 1. The V end loses 4 bases and the J end loses 2 bases, and a stretch of 8 bases separates them. RNA was extracted using the RNeasy kit, and roughly 0.5 to 1 ug of the RNA was reverse transcribed with random hexamers. The immunoSEQ multiplex PCR assay, which covers 54 Vbeta and 13 Jbeta segments, was used to amplify TCR beta CDR3 regions. PCR amplification bias was corrected using a synthetic template baseline for primer optimization and computational correction. The paper's data handling went like this. Reads were annotated to V, D and J genes according to IMGT and were analyzed with immunoSEQ Analyzer, with only productive sequences retained. Clonality was calculated as one minus the Shannon entropy normalized by log2 of the number of productive unique sequences. For each patient and control, public and private clones were evaluated among the 100 most prevalent clones. Susac-specific clones were defined as absent from healthy and MS cohorts, roughly 1,100 published viral clones and other ImmuneACCESS disease sequences. TCRdb itself trimmed the public reads at Q25 with fastp, ran MiXCR and retained productive beta chains. Entries are consolidated by CDR3 protein sequence, retaining the most common genes and DNA. Here the V and J calls rest on TCRdb's processing, not on the authors' analysis. The sample has about 200,000 distinct CDR3 sequences on record, 90% to 95% of them singletons. In total, the top ten clones hold around 0.085% of the sample.

About this clonotype: There is no known antigen for this receptor. Base qualities are not provided; no much larger clone lies one nucleotide away.

High-throughput TCR beta sequencing profiled peripheral blood CD8+ and CD4+ T cells from healthy donors, Susac syndrome patients and multiple sclerosis patients. Multiple sclerosis controls were treatment-naive patients with stable or active relapsing-remitting disease fulfilling revised McDonald criteria. Bulk CD8+ and CD4+ T cells were purified by magnetic negative isolation, whereas CD8+ TEMRA cells were enriched by FACS. Blood was drawn into EDTA tubes, processed within 24 hours, and PBMCs were isolated by density gradient centrifugation. PBMCs intended for TCR sequencing were cryopreserved in liquid nitrogen and thawed later in a water bath at 37 degrees C. A purity of at least 90% was achieved for sorted or isolated CD4+, CD8+ and CD8+ TEMRA cells.

The sequence was collected from a human donor with multiple sclerosis. The chain links TRBV5-1 with TRBJ2-3; no D gene is confidently identified. Material for sequencing was CD4+ T cells from PBMCs. The CDR3 amino acid sequence is: CASSTSPTDTQYF. In nucleotide form, the sequence is TGCGCCAGCAGCACATCCCCCACAGATACGCAGTATTTT.